Sequencing of this T cell receptor beta chain was carried out in a study of a mutant IDH1 vaccine in newly diagnosed glioma. Study-level background: Onset of vaccination occurred 4-6 weeks following radiotherapy alone, or with temozolomide cycles. Patients previously underwent radiotherapy, temozolomide, or both, and most underwent both.

TCRdb keeps only in-frame clones here, not all; method: immunoSEQ multiplex PCR. The sample includes tens of thousands of clones, over 80% of them seen just once. For this clone: The antigen remains unidentified.

Time point specified: week 23, last vaccination. Vaccination comprised doses that each held 300 ug of mutant IDH1 20-mer peptide, plus topical imiquimod. This TCR derives from a man in his forties or fifties with glioma. Sequenced material: PBMCs, taken from a glioma patient whose treatment included an IDH1 peptide vaccine.

This CDR3 is CATSPLRGPGTEAFF. In DNA, the CDR3 is TGTGCCACTAGCCCTCTCAGGGGGCCTGGGACTGAAGCTTTCTTT. V usage is TRBV19 and J usage is TRBJ1-1, with TRBD1 matching over 8 bases. The CDR3 is 15 residues long. Germline lookup yields CDR1 LNHDA and CDR2 SQIVND (reference sequence). V shed 10 bases and J 5 bases; nucleotides not matched to a gene: 15.